The 6 T cell receptor beta chains below come from one sample, sequenced in a study of OX40 agonist ivuxolimab in advanced cancers. Produced via immunoSEQ multiplex PCR; TCRdb's table is partial and in-frame only. In the table there are some 86,000 clones, roughly 84% of which are singletons. Sequencing used CD4+ or CD8+ T cells sorted from blood, obtained in a trial of the OX40 agonist ivuxolimab. These TCRs come from an adult with an advanced solid tumor such as melanoma, head and neck, liver or kidney cancer.

In its sample, this clone is medium-sized. Other DNA sequences from this sample encode an identical CDR3 as well. This chain connects TRBV19 to TRBJ1-1, with D possibly matching TRBD1 (5 bases). Germline-derived CDR1 and CDR2 are LNHDA and SQIVND (reference sequence). The V end lost 4 bases, the J end lost 0 bases, and 6 bases lay between the germline ends. The CDR3 contains 13 residues. CDR3 residues: CASSTGMNTEAFF. The CDR3 coding sequence is TGTGCCAGTAGTACAGGGATGAACACTGAAGCTTTCTTT. The full variable domain, rest sourced from reference TRBV19 and TRBJ1-1, is DGGITQSPKYLFRKEGQNVTLSCEQNLNHDAMYWYRQDPGQGLRLIYYSQIVNDFQKGDIAEGYSVSREKKESFPLTVTSAQKNPTAFYLCASSTGMNTEAFFGQGTRLTVV.

The chain has TRBV28 and TRBJ1-5; D gene uncertain. CDR3 length: 12 amino acids. Germline loops: CDR1 MDHEN, CDR2 SYDVKM. V was cut by 3 bases and J by 11 bases, with 11 bases left in between. This chain's CDR3 is CASSFGPQTQHF. The CDR3 DNA is TGTGCCAGCAGTTTCGGTCCCCAGACCCAGCATTTT.

V is TRBV6-4 and J is TRBJ1-1; D may be TRBD1 (5 bases). The CDR3 has 17 residues. Germline CDR1 is MRHNA and CDR2 is SNTAGT. V lost 6 bases and J 3 bases, leaving 23 bases between the germline ends. CDR3 sequence reads: CASSTRTAAWGDTEAFF. For the CDR3, the DNA is TGTGCCAGCAGCACCCGGACGGCAGCCTGGGGGGACACTGAAGCTTTCTTT.

The rearrangement joins TRBV7-9 to TRBJ1-2; perhaps TRBD1 as D (6 bases). Looked up from germline, CDR1 is SEHNR and CDR2 is FQNEAQ (reference sequence). V lost 0 bases to trimming and J lost 11 bases, with 10 bases between them. The CDR3 totals 12 residues. CDR3 region: CASSLAQGWYTF. CDR3 in DNA: TGTGCCAGCAGCTTAGCGCAGGGGTGGTACACCTTC.

This chain connects TRBV7-8 to TRBJ1-1; 7 bases align to TRBD1. CDR1 SGHVS and CDR2 FQNEAQ come from the germline V gene. This CDR3 has 15 amino acids. The trim removed 4 bases at V and 3 bases at J, leaving 8 bases unmatched. The CDR3 protein is CASSSRTGGDTEAFF. The DNA of the CDR3 is TGTGCCAGCAGCTCCAGGACAGGCGGGGACACTGAAGCTTTCTTT.

This clone was seen once. The J gene is TRBJ2-2, the V gene TRBV7-9; D may be TRBD1 (6 bases). This CDR3 spans 18 amino acids. CDR1 and CDR2 from the germline V gene are SEHNR and FQNEAQ (reference sequence). V was shortened by 1 base and J by 0 bases, with 15 bases between the two germline ends. CDR3 sequence: CASSLDRFGQTNTGELFF. CDR3 in DNA: TGTGCCAGCAGCTTAGATCGCTTTGGACAGACGAACACCGGGGAGCTGTTTTTT.